This T cell receptor (beta chain) came from a study of identical twins. Regarding the study as a whole: Researchers reported weaker excess twin sharing in beta out-of-frame sequences. In zero-insertion analyses, partial confounding could arise from invariant MAIT and iNKT cells.

Carrying unique molecular identifiers, the cDNA also gained a universal primer site through template switching. TCRdb re-called the 5' RACE reads through MiXCR, storing one row per CDR3 protein. The profile shows around 1.7 million distinct CDR3 sequences, under 35% of them singletons. No donor was unhealthy or non-Caucasian. As concerns this clonotype: Antigen specificity is unknown.

Sequenced sample: cord blood. The sequence derives from a newborn girl in good health.

The CDR3 coding sequence is TGTGCCAGCAGTTATTCTAGCGGGAGTGGGCAAGAGACCCAGTACTTC. Amino acid sequence: CASSYSSGSGQETQYF. This chain uses TRBV6-5 with TRBJ2-5, with 10 bases fitting TRBD2. J was trimmed by 2 bases and V by 3 bases; bases with no gene match: 6. CDR1 and CDR2 from the germline V gene are MNHEY and SVGAGI. CDR3 length: 16 amino acids.